The T cell receptor (beta chain) under discussion was sequenced for a study of blood T cell repertoires in COVID-19. For the study at large: Acute-phase and convalescent COVID-19 samples originated in the United States, Italy and Spain.

Seattle researchers signed up patients amid active infection and tracked them longitudinally. CDR3 length equals 15 residues. Deletions cut 8 bases from V and 0 bases from J, with 17 bases between. Per germline, CDR1 SGHTA and CDR2 FQGTGA. The method was immunoSEQ multiplex PCR; TCRdb's version includes in-frame clones alone and lacks a portion of them. Among approximately 300,000 clones listed, 90% were seen once. The clonotype originates from a woman in her forties with COVID-19, enrolled during active disease. Sequencing was done on a sample of peripheral blood. The chain links TRBV7-3 to TRBJ2-7; TRBD2 is a possible D gene (6 bases). The CDR3 nucleotides are TGTGCCAGCTCGGTGGGGGGAGGCGGCTCCTACGAGCAGTACTTC. Protein: CASSVGGGGSYEQYF.